The clone carrying this T cell receptor (beta chain) was detected a few times. Its antigen is not known. The protocol was immunoSEQ multiplex PCR, while the TCRdb copy is restricted to in-frame clones and leaves out a portion. The table shows 100,000 to 150,000 clones, with approximately 88% occurring only once. The record originates from a study of T cell responses to AZD1222 COVID-19 vaccine. Study as a whole: Samples with a second dose at about 4 or about 12 weeks were pooled together.

Deletions cut 5 bases from V and 5 bases from J, with 12 bases between. This CDR3 has 14 amino acids. CDR1 MNHEY and CDR2 SVGAGI come from the germline V gene. General study points: Unmutated variant regions reportedly attract nearly half of all spike-specific TCRs. Baseline seropositivity characterized only six or seven AZD1222 recipients. The study found Spike-specific TCR breadth and depth rose after two AZD1222 doses.

V and J are TRBV6-5 and TRBJ2-2; D is unclear. This clonotype was obtained from an adult in good health. Material: peripheral blood, obtained on day 0 of AZD1222 vaccination. The CDR3 reads CASSHLARTGELFF. The DNA for the CDR3 is TGTGCCAGCAGTCACCTGGCTCGTACCGGGGAGCTGTTTTTT.